The 29 T cell receptor beta chains in this list originate from one sample, sequenced in a study of blood T cell repertoires in COVID-19 (dated by TCRdb to the early 2020s). Library preparation used the immunoSEQ multiplex PCR assay. TCRdb provides this immuneACCESS table in a form limited to in-frame rearrangements. Some clones are lacking; in checked studies, under half of them reflect an unresolved V gene, and why the rest are absent is not known. A total of tens of thousands of clones appear in this sample, roughly nine tenths of them only once. Roughly 5.1% of the sample lies in the top ten. Sequences were obtained from peripheral blood. These TCRs come from a man aged 60 to 75 with COVID-19, enrolled during active disease.

The chain recombines TRBV24-1 with TRBJ2-7, with 7 bases fitting TRBD2. Per the germline V gene, CDR1 is KGHDR and CDR2 is SFDVKD. Trimming took 9 bases from V and 6 from J; bases not matched to a gene: 10. The CDR3 covers 13 residues. The CDR3, as DNA: TGTGCCACCCAAAAGGGGAGGGGCTTCGAGCAGTACTTC. This codes for CATQKGRGFEQYF.

This chain's CDR3 is CASSFIPGELFF. The DNA of the CDR3 is TGTGCCAGCAGTTTTATCCCCGGGGAGCTGTTTTTT. The chain has TRBV12-3 or TRBV12-4 and TRBJ2-2; D unclear. The CDR3 is 12 amino acids. V lost 3 bases to trimming and J lost 6 bases, with 5 bases between them.

The chain carries TRBV27 and TRBJ2-6; 11 positions match TRBD1. Per germline, CDR1 MNHEY and CDR2 SMNVEV (reference sequence). Trimming removed 3 bases from V and 5 bases from J; junction bases left unmatched: 3. CDR3 length equals 16 residues. The CDR3 protein is CASSLGTGGRANVLTF. In nucleotides, the CDR3 is TGTGCCAGCAGTTTGGGGACAGGGGGGCGGGCCAACGTCCTGACTTTC.

The chain recombines TRBV10-1 with TRBJ1-6; D unresolved. The germline V and J ends were trimmed by 5 bases and 5 bases, with 4 bases remaining between them. Germline loops: CDR1 WNHNN, CDR2 SYGVQD (reference sequence). This CDR3 is built from 12 residues. In DNA, the CDR3 is TGCGCCAGCAGTCCTGATAATTCACCCCTCCACTTT. Encoded protein: CASSPDNSPLHF.

The V gene is TRBV28, the J gene TRBJ2-7; TRBD2 matches 11 bases. Per the germline V gene, CDR1 is MDHEN and CDR2 is SYDVKM. The J segment lost 2 bases and the V segment lost 1 base, leaving 13 bases of the junction unmatched. The CDR3 is 19 amino acids. For the CDR3, the DNA is TGTGCCAGCAGTTTATCGGTTGAACTAGCGGGAGAGATAACCTACGAGCAGTACTTC. Translating it yields CASSLSVELAGEITYEQYF.

The V call is TRBV28, the J call TRBJ1-2; D is undetermined. The CDR3 sequence is 13 residues long. V was cut by 3 bases and J by 4 bases, with 9 bases left in between. Germline V gives CDR1 MDHEN, CDR2 SYDVKM. The DNA of the CDR3 is TGTGCCAGCAGTTTCGGTTCCTTCTATGGCTACACCTTC. Translating it yields CASSFGSFYGYTF.

The chain carries TRBV28 and TRBJ2-7; D is ambiguous. CDR3 length: 15 residues. The V end was cut by 3 bases, the J end by 0 bases, with 12 bases between. Germline-derived CDR1 and CDR2 are MDHEN and SYDVKM. In DNA form, the CDR3 reads TGTGCCAGCAGTTTTATATTCACGAGCTCCTACGAGCAGTACTTC. As protein: CASSFIFTSSYEQYF.

The rearrangement links TRBV2 to TRBJ2-2; tentatively, D is TRBD1 (6 bases). Trimming took off 7 bases at V and 4 bases at J, with 16 bases between the two ends. This CDR3 contains 15 residues. CDR1 is SNHLY and CDR2 is FYNNEI in the germline V gene. The CDR3 DNA sequence: TGTGCCAGCACTCAGGGCCAGGGGCGCACCGGGGAGCTGTTTTTT. Its protein is CASTQGQGRTGELFF.

This clone was observed a single time. The chain couples TRBV19 to TRBJ2-7, with TRBD1 as a possible D gene (6 bases). Per germline, CDR1 LNHDA and CDR2 SQIVND (reference sequence). The V end was cut by 3 bases, the J end by 6 bases, with 15 bases between. The CDR3 sequence is 14 residues long. This CDR3 reads CASSISGHLSEQYF. The CDR3 DNA sequence: TGTGCCAGTAGTATCTCGGGACACCTCTCCGAGCAGTACTTC.

The chain combines TRBV7-8 with TRBJ1-3; 7 bases line up with TRBD1. The CDR3 extends over 13 amino acids. From germline, CDR1 is SGHVS and CDR2 FQNEAQ. The V segment lost 4 bases and the J segment 4 bases; nucleotides outside the gene matches: 1. CDR3 bases: TGTGCCAGCAGCTCGGGACAGGGAAACACCATATATTTT. Residues: CASSSGQGNTIYF.

The chain combines TRBV25-1 with TRBJ1-1; D is ambiguous. Germline V gene sequence: CDR1 MGHDK, CDR2 SYGVNS. V was cut by 7 bases and J by 2 bases, with 5 bases left in between. The CDR3 covers 11 residues. CDR3 coding DNA: TGTGCCAGCACCATCAACACTGAAGCTTTCTTT. This codes for CASTINTEAFF.

The V and J genes are TRBV9 and TRBJ1-3; D is possibly TRBD1 (6 bases). Trimming took 5 bases from V and 4 from J, leaving 19 bases between them. This CDR3 contains 16 residues. CDR1 is SGDLS and CDR2 is YYNGEE in the germline V gene. Here the CDR3 DNA reads TGTGCCAGCAGTGCAGATCCGACAGGTCGGGGAAACACCATATATTTT. Amino acids: CASSADPTGRGNTIYF.

CDR3 residues: CASRAGPEQYF. The CDR3, as DNA: TGTGCCAGCAGGGCGGGTCCCGAGCAGTACTTC. The chain is built from TRBV6-5 and TRBJ2-7; possibly TRBD2 for D (5 bases). V was trimmed by 6 bases and J by 6 bases, leaving 9 bases between them. CDR1 and CDR2 from the germline V gene are MNHEY and SVGAGI. There are 11 residues in the CDR3.

This clone was found once. The CDR3 nucleotides read TGTGCCAGAAGCCCGGAAAACCTTACTAGCGGGATACTAAACAATGAGCAGTTCTTC. This sequence encodes CARSPENLTSGILNNEQFF. V and J are TRBV5-3 and TRBJ2-1; 10 bases line up with TRBD2. TRBV5-3 has ORF status, its function being uncertain. CDR3 length: 19 residues. V trimming: 4 bases; J trimming: 5 bases; junction bases outside the gene matches: 18.

The chain carries TRBV28 and TRBJ2-5, with no clear D. V was shortened by 2 bases and J by 5 bases, with 18 bases between the two germline ends. Per the germline V gene, CDR1 is MDHEN and CDR2 is SYDVKM. The CDR3 runs 16 residues. CDR3 amino acids: CASSLPLNGPRETQYF. Written as DNA, the CDR3 is TGTGCCAGCAGTTTACCCCTAAATGGCCCGCGGGAGACCCAGTACTTC. Complete variable domain (other parts from reference TRBV28 and TRBJ2-5): DVKVTQSSRYLVKRTGEKVFLECVQDMDHENMFWYRQDPGLGLRLIYFSYDVKMKEKGDIPEGYSVSREKKERFSLILESASTNQTSMYLCASSLPLNGPRETQYFGPGTRLLVL.

The V gene is TRBV30, the J gene TRBJ1-3; D is unclear. Germline CDR1 and CDR2: GTSNPN and SVGIG (reference sequence). Trimming removed 6 bases from V and 3 bases from J, with 15 bases in between. This CDR3 region has 14 residues. The CDR3 DNA follows: TGTGCCTGCCAGTCCGGGTCGATTGGAAACACCATATATTTT. Amino acids: CACQSGSIGNTIYF.

V usage is TRBV5-6 and J usage is TRBJ2-3; a possible D gene is TRBD2 (6 bases). Germline V gene data show CDR1 as SGHDT and CDR2 as YYEEEE. The V gene lost 5 bases and the J gene lost 1 base, with 14 bases spanning the gap. The CDR3 consists of 15 residues. For the CDR3, the DNA is TGTGCCAGCAGAGCGTATCCTAGCGGCACAGATACGCAGTATTTT. It codes for CASRAYPSGTDTQYF.

The rearrangement uses TRBV27 and TRBJ2-7; a weak D match, TRBD1 (8 bases). Germline V gene sequence: CDR1 MNHEY, CDR2 SMNVEV (reference sequence). V lost 4 bases, J lost 4 bases, and 17 bases lay in between. The CDR3 runs to 15 residues. The CDR3 sequence is CASSSITGGGYEQYF. CDR3 DNA sequence: TGTGCCAGCAGTTCGATTACAGGGGGAGGGTACGAGCAGTACTTC.

This clone was seen a handful of times. The chain is built from TRBV28 and TRBJ2-2; 12 bases align to TRBD2. Germline lookup yields CDR1 MDHEN and CDR2 SYDVKM. The CDR3 runs to 17 residues. The ends lost 2 bases at V and 7 bases at J; junction bases unmatched: 8. The chain's CDR3 is CASSLHSRTSGNGELFF. Written as DNA, the CDR3 is TGTGCCAGCAGTTTACACTCACGGACTAGCGGGAACGGGGAGCTGTTTTTT.

The chain links TRBV5-6 to TRBJ1-1; D may be TRBD1 (5 bases). Germline lookup yields CDR1 SGHDT and CDR2 YYEEEE. V lost 0 bases and J lost 6, with 15 bases in between. The CDR3 loop spans 15 amino acids. The DNA of the CDR3 is TGTGCCAGCAGCTTGGTATTCAGGGCAGACGCTGAAGCTTTCTTT. This gives the protein CASSLVFRADAEAFF. The variable domain in full, completed from reference TRBV5-6 and TRBJ1-1, reads DAGVTQSPTHLIKTRGQQVTLRCSPKSGHDTVSWYQQALGQGPQFIFQYYEEEERQRGNFPDRFSGHQFPNYSSELNVNALLLGDSALYLCASSLVFRADAEAFFGQGTRLTVV.

The table lists this clone with a count of one. V usage is TRBV6-6 and J usage is TRBJ2-1; TRBD2 might be the D (5 bases). Germline lookup yields CDR1 MNHNY and CDR2 SVGAGI (reference sequence). V was clipped by 5 bases and J by 3 bases, with 17 bases between them. The length of the CDR3 is 16 residues. The CDR3 DNA sequence: TGTGCCAGCAGTACTCCCCAGACAACTAGCTACAATGAGCAGTTCTTC. Encoded protein: CASSTPQTTSYNEQFF.

J is TRBJ2-1 and V is TRBV7-2, with TRBD2 matching 10 bases. Germline trimming cut 5 bases from V and 8 bases from J; bases unmatched to any gene: 12. Germline V lookup: CDR1 SGHTA, CDR2 FQGNSA. CDR3 length: 16 residues. The DNA for the CDR3 is TGTGCCAGCAGCCCTGTCTCTAGCGGGAGAAACGATGAGCAGTTCTTC. This codes for CASSPVSSGRNDEQFF.

CDR3 in amino acids: CASSGSTNTGELFF. DNA of the CDR3: TGTGCCAGCAGTGGGAGTACGAACACCGGGGAGCTGTTTTTT. The rearrangement joins TRBV6-4 to TRBJ2-2; D is ambiguous. The ends were cut back, 4 bases at V and 0 bases at J, with 6 bases in the middle. From germline, CDR1 is MRHNA and CDR2 SNTAGT. This CDR3 has 14 amino acids.

The chain carries TRBV9 and TRBJ2-1; 10 nucleotides agree with TRBD2. CDR1 and CDR2 from the germline V gene are SGDLS and YYNGEE. V trimming: 3 bases; J trimming: 4 bases; junction bases outside the gene matches: 10. This CDR3 has 17 residues. The DNA of the CDR3 is TGTGCCAGCAGCGACCCCGGGGGACTAGCGAAATACAATGAGCAGTTCTTC. Its protein product is CASSDPGGLAKYNEQFF.

This chain links TRBV19 with TRBJ2-3; perhaps TRBD2 as D (6 bases). This CDR3 comprises 13 residues. In germline, CDR1 is LNHDA, CDR2 SQIVND (reference sequence). With 3 bases removed from V and 12 bases from J, the gap between germline ends came to 16 bases. The DNA of the CDR3 is TGTGCCAGTAGTATCCCCCCTAGCGAAGCCCAGTATTTT. This translates into CASSIPPSEAQYF.

CDR3 nucleotides: TGTGCCAGTACCTCCGACAGGGCAACTAATGAAAAACTGTTTTTT. It translates to CASTSDRATNEKLFF. The V and J genes are TRBV19 and TRBJ1-4; 7 nucleotides line up with TRBD1. V shed 7 bases, J shed 0 bases, and the junction held 5 bases outside the gene matches. Germline V gene sequence: CDR1 LNHDA, CDR2 SQIVND (reference sequence). CDR3 length: 15 amino acids. The variable domain in full, with the rest retrieved from reference TRBV19 and TRBJ1-4, is DGGITQSPKYLFRKEGQNVTLSCEQNLNHDAMYWYRQDPGQGLRLIYYSQIVNDFQKGDIAEGYSVSREKKESFPLTVTSAQKNPTAFYLCASTSDRATNEKLFFGSGTQLSVL.

This clone turned up a few times. The chain carries TRBV5-4 and TRBJ1-4; the D gene is possibly TRBD1 (5 bases). The ends were cut back, 0 bases at V and 4 bases at J, with 16 bases in the middle. This CDR3 is built from 17 residues. Germline V gene lookup returns CDR1 SGHNT and CDR2 YYREEE (reference sequence). In DNA, the CDR3 is TGTGCCAGCAGCTTGGGGGTTACAGGAATGGGTAATGAAAAACTGTTTTTT. Translation gives CASSLGVTGMGNEKLFF.

The chain recombines TRBV6-5 with TRBJ2-7; 9 bases align to TRBD1. Germline V gene sequence: CDR1 MNHEY, CDR2 SVGAGI. V dropped 3 bases and J dropped 3; count of bases not matched to a gene: 3. The CDR3 is 14 residues long. The CDR3 spells CASSYGTGYYEQYF. Here the CDR3 DNA reads TGTGCCAGCAGTTATGGGACAGGGTACTACGAGCAGTACTTC.

The V gene is TRBV5-6, the J gene TRBJ1-1; TRBD1 is a possible D gene (5 bases). This CDR3 has 17 amino acids. With 0 bases removed from V and 5 bases from J, the gap between germline ends came to 20 bases. In germline, CDR1 is SGHDT, CDR2 YYEEEE. The CDR3 protein is CASSLDPGFRGRTEAFF. The CDR3 DNA sequence: TGTGCCAGCAGCTTGGATCCAGGATTTCGGGGGAGGACTGAAGCTTTCTTT.